This T cell receptor beta chain came from a study of blood T cell repertoires in COVID-19. Study-level information: From T cells, B-cell-depleted T cells, or PBMCs came the material, which was cDNA or gDNA.

Generated by immunoSEQ multiplex PCR, the TCRdb table keeps only in-frame clones and is missing some. The data show about 71,000 clones, 85% to 90% seen once. Germline CDR1 is LNHDA and CDR2 is SQIVND (reference sequence). The V gene end was trimmed by 6 bases and the J gene end by 0 bases; junction bases not matched to a gene: 5. This CDR3 has 15 residues. Input material: peripheral blood. This chain connects TRBV19 to TRBJ2-1, with TRBD2 identical over 7 bases. This receptor was identified in a middle-aged man with active COVID-19. The CDR3 DNA follows: TGTGCCAGTAGGGCTCTAGCGGCCTCCTACAATGAGCAGTTCTTC. It is translated as CASRALAASYNEQFF.